Described below is a single T cell receptor (beta chain) sequence and its context. Its specificity is unknown. The CDR3 spans 14 residues. Germline V gene lookup returns CDR1 MNHNS and CDR2 SASEGT. The ends were cut back, 7 bases at V and 7 bases at J, with 20 bases in the middle. Measured with immunoSEQ multiplex PCR; TCRdb has only the in-frame clones, and not every one. The sample has tens of thousands of clones, about 90% seen once; the top ten hold roughly 9.8%. The data are from a study of OX40 agonist ivuxolimab in advanced cancers. Study-level points and caveats: CD8+ T cells were the subset that, on average, had more expanded clones than CD4+.

The receptor was isolated from an adult with an advanced solid tumor such as melanoma, head and neck, liver or kidney cancer. V usage is TRBV6-1 and J usage is TRBJ2-7, with D unclear. The source was CD4+ or CD8+ T cells sorted from blood, collected in a trial of the OX40 agonist ivuxolimab. The CDR3 sequence: CASIEGPHAGEQYF. CDR3 coding DNA: TGTGCCAGCATCGAAGGACCCCACGCTGGAGAGCAGTACTTC.